This entry lists 5 T cell receptor beta chains sequenced from one sample in a study of identical twins' blood T cells. TCRdb used MiXCR to reprocess the 5' RACE reads, holding one entry per CDR3 protein. The sample lists 350,000 to 450,000 distinct CDR3 sequences, roughly 28% occurring once. Input material: PBMCs. These receptor sequences come from a woman between 18 and 49 years old in good health.

The rearrangement joins TRBV29-1 to TRBJ1-3; D call uncertain. The CDR3 extends over 12 amino acids. V gave up 5 bases and J gave up 0 bases, with 5 bases separating them. Per germline, CDR1 SQVTM and CDR2 ANQGSEA. CDR3 residues: CSVMSSGNTIYF. Here the CDR3 DNA reads TGCAGCGTTATGAGCTCTGGAAACACCATATATTTT.

The CDR3 loop is CASSYPVDRNQPQHF. In nucleotides, the CDR3 is TGTGCCAGTAGCTACCCCGTGGACAGAAATCAGCCCCAGCATTTT. The gene calls are TRBV19 and TRBJ1-5, with a possible D match to TRBD1 (6 bases). Per germline, CDR1 LNHDA and CDR2 SQIVND (reference sequence). CDR3 size: 15 residues. V shed 6 bases and J shed 4 bases, with 16 bases lying between them.

This rearrangement joins TRBV12-3 or TRBV12-4 to TRBJ1-1; no reliable D call. Trimming stripped 7 bases from V and 2 bases from J, with 8 bases between. This CDR3 is built from 12 residues. The CDR3 DNA follows: TGTGCCAGCACGTCGGAAAACACTGAAGCTTTCTTT. The encoded protein is CASTSENTEAFF.

This clonotype was seen a handful of times. This chain links TRBV29-1 with TRBJ1-1, with D possibly being TRBD1 (5 bases). The length of the CDR3 is 13 residues. V lost 2 bases, J lost 1 base, and 8 bases lay in between. Germline V gives CDR1 SQVTM, CDR2 ANQGSEA. CDR3 loop: CSVESGANTEAFF. The CDR3 region has the DNA TGCAGCGTTGAATCTGGGGCGAACACTGAAGCTTTCTTT.

The J gene is TRBJ1-4, the V gene TRBV19; D not certain. CDR1 LNHDA and CDR2 SQIVND come from the germline V gene (reference sequence). Trimming took off 5 bases at V and 0 bases at J, with 10 bases between the two ends. The CDR3 runs to 15 residues. The chain's CDR3 is CASSSGPATNEKLFF. CDR3 coding DNA: TGTGCCAGTAGTTCCGGGCCGGCAACTAATGAAAAACTGTTTTTT.